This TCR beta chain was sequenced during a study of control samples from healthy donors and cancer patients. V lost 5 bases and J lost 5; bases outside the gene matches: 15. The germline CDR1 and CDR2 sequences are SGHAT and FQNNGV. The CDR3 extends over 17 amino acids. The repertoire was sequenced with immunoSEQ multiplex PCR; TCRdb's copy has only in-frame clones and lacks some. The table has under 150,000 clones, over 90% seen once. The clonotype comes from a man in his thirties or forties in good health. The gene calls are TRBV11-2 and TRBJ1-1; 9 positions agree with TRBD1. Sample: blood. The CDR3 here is CASSRGGTGSMRTEAFF. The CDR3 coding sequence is TGTGCCAGCAGCCGAGGGGGGACAGGGTCTATGAGGACTGAAGCTTTCTTT. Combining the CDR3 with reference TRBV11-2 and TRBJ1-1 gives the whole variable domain EAGVAQSPRYKIIEKRQSVAFWCNPISGHATLYWYQQILGQGPKLLIQFQNNGVVDDSQLPKDRFSAERLKGVDSTLKIQPAKLEDSAVYLCASSRGGTGSMRTEAFFGQGTRLTVV.